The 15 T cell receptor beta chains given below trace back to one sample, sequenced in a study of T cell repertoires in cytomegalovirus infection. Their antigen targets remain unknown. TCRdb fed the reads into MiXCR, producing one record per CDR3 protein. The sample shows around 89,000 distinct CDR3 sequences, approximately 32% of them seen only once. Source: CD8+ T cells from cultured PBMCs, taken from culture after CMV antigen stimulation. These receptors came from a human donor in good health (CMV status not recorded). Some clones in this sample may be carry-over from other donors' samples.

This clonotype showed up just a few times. CDR3 loop: CSAATGQALYEQYF. CDR3 coding DNA: TGCAGTGCTGCCACGGGACAGGCCCTCTACGAGCAGTACTTC. This chain uses TRBV20-1 with TRBJ2-7; 8 bases are a match to TRBD1. The CDR3 has 14 amino acids. With 5 bases clipped from V and 3 bases from J, the junction kept 9 bases outside the gene matches. Germline loops: CDR1 DFQATT, CDR2 SNEGSKA (reference sequence).

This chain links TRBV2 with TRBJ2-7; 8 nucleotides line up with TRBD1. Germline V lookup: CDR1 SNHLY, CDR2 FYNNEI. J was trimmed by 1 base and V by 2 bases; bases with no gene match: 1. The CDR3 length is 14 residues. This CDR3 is CASSERQGSYEQYF. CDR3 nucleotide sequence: TGTGCCAGCAGTGAACGACAGGGGTCCTACGAGCAGTACTTC. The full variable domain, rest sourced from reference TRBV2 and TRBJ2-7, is EPEVTQTPSHQVTQMGQEVILRCVPISNHLYFYWYRQILGQKVEFLVSFYNNEISEKSEIFDDQFSVERPDGSNFTLKIRSTKLEDSAMYFCASSERQGSYEQYFGPGTRLTVT.

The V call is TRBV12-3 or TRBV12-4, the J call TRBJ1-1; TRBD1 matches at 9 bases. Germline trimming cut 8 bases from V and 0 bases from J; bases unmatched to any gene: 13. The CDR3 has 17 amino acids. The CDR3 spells CASRVDRGLLLNTEAFF. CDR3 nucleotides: TGTGCCAGCCGAGTGGACAGGGGACTGTTATTGAACACTGAAGCTTTCTTT.

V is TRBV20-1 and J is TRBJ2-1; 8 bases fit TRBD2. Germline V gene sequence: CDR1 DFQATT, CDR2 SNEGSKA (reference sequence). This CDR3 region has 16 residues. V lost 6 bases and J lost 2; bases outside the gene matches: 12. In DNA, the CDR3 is TGCAGTGCAACGACAAAGCGGGGGCCAACCTACAATGAGCAGTTCTTC. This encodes CSATTKRGPTYNEQFF.

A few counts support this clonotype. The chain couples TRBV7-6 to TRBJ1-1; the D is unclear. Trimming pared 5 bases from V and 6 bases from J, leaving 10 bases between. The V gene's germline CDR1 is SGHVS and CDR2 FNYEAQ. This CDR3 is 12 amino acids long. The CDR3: CASSQPGSEAFF. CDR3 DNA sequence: TGTGCCAGCAGCCAACCGGGGTCTGAAGCTTTCTTT.

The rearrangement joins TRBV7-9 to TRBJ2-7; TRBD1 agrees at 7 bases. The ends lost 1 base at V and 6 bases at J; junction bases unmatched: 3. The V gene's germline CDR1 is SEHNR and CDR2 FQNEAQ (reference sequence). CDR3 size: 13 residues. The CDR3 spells CASSLGAGGEQYF. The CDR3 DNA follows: TGTGCCAGCAGCTTAGGTGCAGGGGGCGAGCAGTACTTC.

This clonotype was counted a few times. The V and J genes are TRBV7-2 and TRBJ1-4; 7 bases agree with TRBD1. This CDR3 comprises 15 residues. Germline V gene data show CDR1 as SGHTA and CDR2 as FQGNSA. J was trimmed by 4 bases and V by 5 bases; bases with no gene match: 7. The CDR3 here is CASSIRTGYNEKLFF. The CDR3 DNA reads TGTGCCAGCAGCATTAGGACAGGATATAATGAAAAACTGTTTTTT.

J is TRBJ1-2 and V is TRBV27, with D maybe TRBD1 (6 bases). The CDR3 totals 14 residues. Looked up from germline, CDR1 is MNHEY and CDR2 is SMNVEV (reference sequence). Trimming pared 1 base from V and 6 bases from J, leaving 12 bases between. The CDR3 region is CASSLLAGADGYTF. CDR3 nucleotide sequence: TGTGCCAGCAGTTTATTGGCAGGGGCGGATGGCTACACCTTC.

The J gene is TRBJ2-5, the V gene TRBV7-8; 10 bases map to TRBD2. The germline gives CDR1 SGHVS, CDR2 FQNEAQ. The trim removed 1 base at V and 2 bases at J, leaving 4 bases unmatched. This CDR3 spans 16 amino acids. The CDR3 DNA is TGTGCCAGCAGCTTAGTTCCAGCGGGGGGGCAAGAGACCCAGTACTTC. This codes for CASSLVPAGGQETQYF.

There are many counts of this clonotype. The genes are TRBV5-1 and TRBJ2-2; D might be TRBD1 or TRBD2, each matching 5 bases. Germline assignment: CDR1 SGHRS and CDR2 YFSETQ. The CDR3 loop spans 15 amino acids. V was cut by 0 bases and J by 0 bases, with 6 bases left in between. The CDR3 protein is CASSLGGTNTGELFF. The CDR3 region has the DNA TGCGCCAGCAGCTTGGGGGGGACGAACACCGGGGAGCTGTTTTTT. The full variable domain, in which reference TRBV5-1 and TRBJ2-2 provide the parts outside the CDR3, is KAGVTQTPRYLIKTRGQQVTLSCSPISGHRSVSWYQQTPGQGLQFLFEYFSETQRNKGNFPGRFSGRQFSNSRSEMNVSTLELGDSALYLCASSLGGTNTGELFFGEGSRLTVL.

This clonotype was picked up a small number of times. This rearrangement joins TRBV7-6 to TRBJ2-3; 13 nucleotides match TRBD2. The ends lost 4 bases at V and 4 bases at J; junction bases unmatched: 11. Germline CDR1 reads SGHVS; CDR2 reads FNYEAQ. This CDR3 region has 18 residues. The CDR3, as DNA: TGTGCCAGCAGCTCCGGACTAGCGGGGGAAGCGGTCTCAGATACGCAGTATTTT. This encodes CASSSGLAGEAVSDTQYF.

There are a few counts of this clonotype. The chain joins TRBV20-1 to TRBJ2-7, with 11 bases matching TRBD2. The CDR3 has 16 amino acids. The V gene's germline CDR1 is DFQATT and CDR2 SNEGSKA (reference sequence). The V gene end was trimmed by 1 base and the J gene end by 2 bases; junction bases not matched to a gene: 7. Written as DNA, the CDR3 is TGCAGTGCTAGAGTCCTAGCGGGGGGATCTGCCTACGAGCAGTACTTC. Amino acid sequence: CSARVLAGGSAYEQYF.

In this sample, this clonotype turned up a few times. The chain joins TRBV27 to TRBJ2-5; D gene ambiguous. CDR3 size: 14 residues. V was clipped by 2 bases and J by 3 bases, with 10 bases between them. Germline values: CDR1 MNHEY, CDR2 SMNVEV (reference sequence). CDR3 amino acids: CASSLIGRKETQYF. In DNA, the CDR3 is TGTGCCAGCAGTTTAATTGGCAGAAAAGAGACCCAGTACTTC.

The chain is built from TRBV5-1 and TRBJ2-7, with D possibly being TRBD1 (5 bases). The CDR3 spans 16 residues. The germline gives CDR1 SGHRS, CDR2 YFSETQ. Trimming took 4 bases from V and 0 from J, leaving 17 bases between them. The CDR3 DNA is TGCGCCAGCAGCACACGCCAGACAGTGTACTCCTACGAGCAGTACTTC. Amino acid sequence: CASSTRQTVYSYEQYF.

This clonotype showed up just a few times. The CDR3 coding sequence is TGTGCCAGCAGTTCTACAGGGGGCGGGTATAATTCACCCCTCCACTTT. Amino acid sequence: CASSSTGGGYNSPLHF. The chain couples TRBV27 to TRBJ1-6, with TRBD1 identical over 9 bases. Germline V gene sequence: CDR1 MNHEY, CDR2 SMNVEV (reference sequence). The CDR3 loop spans 16 amino acids. Germline trimming cut 4 bases from V and 4 bases from J; bases unmatched to any gene: 5.